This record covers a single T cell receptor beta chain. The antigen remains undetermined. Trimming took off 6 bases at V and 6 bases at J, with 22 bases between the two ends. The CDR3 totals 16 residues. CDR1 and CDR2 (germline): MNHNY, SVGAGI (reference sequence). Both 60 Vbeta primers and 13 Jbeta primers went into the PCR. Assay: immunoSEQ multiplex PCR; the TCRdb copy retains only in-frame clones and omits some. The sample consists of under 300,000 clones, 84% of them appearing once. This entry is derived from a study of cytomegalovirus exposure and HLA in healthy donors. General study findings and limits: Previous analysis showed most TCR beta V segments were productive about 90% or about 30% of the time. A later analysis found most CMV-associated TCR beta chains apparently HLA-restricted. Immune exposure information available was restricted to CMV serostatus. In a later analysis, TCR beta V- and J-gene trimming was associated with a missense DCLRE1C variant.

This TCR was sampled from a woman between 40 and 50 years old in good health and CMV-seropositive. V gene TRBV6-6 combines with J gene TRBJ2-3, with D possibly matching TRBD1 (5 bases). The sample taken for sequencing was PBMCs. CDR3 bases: TGTGCCAGCAGGTCTCCTGGGGCGGTCGAATTGGATACGCAGTATTTT. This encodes CASRSPGAVELDTQYF.